What follows are 31 T cell receptor beta chains derived from one specimen sequenced in a study of PD-L1 blockade in urothelial cancer. The time point: pretreatment peripheral blood. Assay: immunoSEQ multiplex PCR; the TCRdb copy retains only in-frame clones and omits some. The sample holds 90,000 or so clones, 89% seen once. This sample comprised PBMCs, obtained around atezolizumab (anti-PD-L1) treatment. Receptors originate from a woman older than 75 with urothelial cancer.

The V and J genes are TRBV5-1 and TRBJ1-4, with 10 bases identical to TRBD1. CDR1 and CDR2 from the germline V gene are SGHRS and YFSETQ. V lost 5 bases, J lost 7 bases, and 8 bases stayed unmatched. CDR3 length: 15 amino acids. The CDR3 here is CASRGGQGVGEKLFF. The CDR3 DNA follows: TGCGCCAGCAGAGGAGGACAGGGGGTCGGTGAAAAACTGTTTTTT.

This chain connects TRBV4-1 to TRBJ2-1; 11 bases are shared with TRBD2. CDR1 and CDR2 (germline): MGHRA, YSYEKL. This CDR3 comprises 15 residues. Germline trimming cut 5 bases from V and 1 base from J; bases unmatched to any gene: 1. CDR3 nucleotides: TGCGCCAGCAGCACTAGCGGGGGTTCCTACAATGAGCAGTTCTTC. This codes for CASSTSGGSYNEQFF.

The chain links TRBV14 to TRBJ1-2; D is undetermined. Germline-derived CDR1 and CDR2 are SGHDN and FVKESK. V lost 7 bases and J 4 bases, leaving 7 bases between the germline ends. This CDR3 comprises 11 residues. The CDR3 DNA is TGTGCCAGCAAGGCAGGCTATGGCTACACCTTC. This sequence encodes CASKAGYGYTF.

The chain has TRBV7-3 and TRBJ2-1; 8 bases agree with TRBD2. Germline assignment: CDR1 SGHTA and CDR2 FQGTGA. Germline trimming cut 0 bases from V and 5 bases from J; bases unmatched to any gene: 18. The CDR3 runs 20 residues. CDR3 DNA sequence: TGTGCCAGCAGCTTAACAGGGCGGGTAGCGGGAAGAGGTTCGGACAATGAGCAGTTCTTC. Its translation is CASSLTGRVAGRGSDNEQFF.

This clone was observed once. The chain has TRBV5-1 and TRBJ2-7; D possibly corresponds to TRBD2 (5 bases). The CDR3 runs to 12 residues. Trimming pared 3 bases from V and 3 bases from J, leaving 7 bases between. Germline CDR1 reads SGHRS; CDR2 reads YFSETQ. The CDR3 DNA is TGCGCCAGCAGCTCAGGAGGCTACGAGCAGTACTTC. Residues: CASSSGGYEQYF.

The genes are TRBV10-2 and TRBJ2-3; D uncertain. The germline gives CDR1 WSHSY, CDR2 SAAADI. Trimming took 0 bases from V and 1 from J, leaving 11 bases between them. This CDR3 contains 16 residues. The CDR3 here is CASSESVNGGTDTQYF. For the CDR3, the DNA is TGCGCCAGCAGTGAGTCGGTGAACGGTGGCACAGATACGCAGTATTTT.

This chain uses TRBV7-6 with TRBJ2-1; D unresolved. Per germline, CDR1 SGHVS and CDR2 FNYEAQ. The CDR3 loop spans 12 amino acids. With 4 bases removed from V and 10 bases from J, the gap between germline ends came to 11 bases. The CDR3 sequence is CASSSYESEQFF. The CDR3 coding sequence is TGTGCCAGCAGCTCATATGAAAGCGAGCAGTTCTTC.

The rearrangement joins TRBV9 to TRBJ2-4; 8 bases are shared with TRBD2. The CDR3 has 15 amino acids. The V gene's germline CDR1 is SGDLS and CDR2 YYNGEE. After removal of 3 bases from V and 6 bases from J, the junction contained 8 bases not matched to a gene. Here the CDR3 DNA reads TGTGCCAGCAGCGGGACGGGAGGGCCGGGAAACATTCAGTACTTC. Protein sequence: CASSGTGGPGNIQYF. The variable domain in full, completed from reference TRBV9 and TRBJ2-4, reads DSGVTQTPKHLITATGQRVTLRCSPRSGDLSVYWYQQSLDQGLQFLIQYYNGEERAKGNILERFSAQQFPDLHSELNLSSLELGDSALYFCASSGTGGPGNIQYFGAGTRLSVL.

The gene calls are TRBV6-1 and TRBJ2-5; D gene uncertain. Germline V gives CDR1 MNHNS, CDR2 SASEGT. This CDR3 is built from 13 residues. Trimming pared 7 bases from V and 1 base from J, leaving 10 bases between. The CDR3 region is CASTGSLQETQYF. The DNA of the CDR3 is TGTGCCAGCACAGGAAGTCTCCAAGAGACCCAGTACTTC.

This sequence joins TRBV11-2 and TRBJ1-1; a possible D gene is TRBD1 (5 bases). The CDR3 totals 16 residues. CDR1 and CDR2 from the germline V gene are SGHAT and FQNNGV. Trimming removed 2 bases from V and 4 bases from J, with 17 bases in between. CDR3 nucleotide sequence: TGTGCCAGCAGCTTAAACGGCGGGGCCGGGATCACTGAAGCTTTCTTT. Protein sequence: CASSLNGGAGITEAFF.

The chain couples TRBV10-1 to TRBJ2-7; the D gene is possibly TRBD2 (6 bases). This CDR3 contains 15 residues. The germline CDR1 and CDR2 sequences are WNHNN and SYGVQD (reference sequence). Trimming took off 6 bases at V and 3 bases at J, with 18 bases between the two ends. The CDR3 loop is CASRTGEALIYEQYF. The CDR3 bases are TGCGCCAGCAGGACGGGGGAGGCCTTAATCTACGAGCAGTACTTC.

This clone occurred a few times. The V gene is TRBV19, the J gene TRBJ1-3; D ambiguous. Germline V gene lookup returns CDR1 LNHDA and CDR2 SQIVND (reference sequence). The CDR3 loop spans 14 amino acids. Trimming removed 6 bases at V and 0 bases at J, with 9 bases between. For the CDR3, the DNA is TGTGCCAGTAGGACCGGGAGCTCTGGAAACACCATATATTTT. Its protein is CASRTGSSGNTIYF.

This clone was seen only once. V gene TRBV5-1 combines with J gene TRBJ1-2; no firm D call. The V gene lost 3 bases and the J gene lost 0 bases, with 6 bases spanning the gap. Germline V lookup: CDR1 SGHRS, CDR2 YFSETQ. CDR3 size: 13 residues. This CDR3 reads CASSSSPNYGYTF. For the CDR3, the DNA is TGCGCCAGCAGCTCGTCTCCTAACTATGGCTACACCTTC.

This clone was observed a handful of times. The chain carries TRBV10-3 and TRBJ2-5; tentatively, D is TRBD1 (5 bases). The CDR3 spans 12 residues. Between the trimmed V and J ends, which lost 8 bases and 7 bases, there was a span of 14 bases. From germline, CDR1 is ENHRY and CDR2 SYGVKD. DNA for the CDR3: TGTGCCATCGGACCGGCGCAGGGGACCCAGTACTTC. Protein: CAIGPAQGTQYF.

This chain joins TRBV2 and TRBJ2-6; no clear D. Trimming left V 4 bases short and J 3 bases short, with 10 bases between. The germline V gene has CDR1 SNHLY and CDR2 FYNNEI. CDR3 length equals 15 residues. CDR3: CASSVHVRGANVLTF. CDR3 nucleotide sequence: TGTGCCAGCAGTGTTCACGTGCGTGGGGCCAACGTCCTGACTTTC.

The chain has TRBV7-3 and TRBJ2-5; TRBD1 is a possible D gene (5 bases). Germline V gene sequence: CDR1 SGHTA, CDR2 FQGTGA. Trimming stripped 2 bases from V and 4 bases from J, with 14 bases between. The CDR3 totals 15 residues. The CDR3 spells CASSLGQGRIETQYF. DNA of the CDR3: TGTGCCAGCAGCTTAGGGCAGGGTAGGATAGAGACCCAGTACTTC.

The V gene is TRBV19, the J gene TRBJ1-3, with 9 positions matching TRBD1. CDR3 size: 18 residues. With 6 bases clipped from V and 1 base from J, the junction kept 13 bases outside the gene matches. Germline-derived CDR1 and CDR2 are LNHDA and SQIVND (reference sequence). The CDR3 nucleotides read TGTGCCAGTAGAACCGAGGACAGGGGAATTTTTTCTGGAAACACCATATATTTT. Its translation: CASRTEDRGIFSGNTIYF.

The chain has TRBV2 and TRBJ1-1; D is unresolved. This CDR3 is built from 15 residues. Trimming pared 6 bases from V and 1 base from J, leaving 15 bases between. Germline V gene sequence: CDR1 SNHLY, CDR2 FYNNEI. CDR3 protein: CASRTTGNPNTEAFF. CDR3 bases: TGTGCCAGCAGGACCACGGGGAATCCGAACACTGAAGCTTTCTTT. The entire variable domain, with the rest obtained from reference TRBV2 and TRBJ1-1, is as follows: EPEVTQTPSHQVTQMGQEVILRCVPISNHLYFYWYRQILGQKVEFLVSFYNNEISEKSEIFDDQFSVERPDGSNFTLKIRSTKLEDSAMYFCASRTTGNPNTEAFFGQGTRLTVV.

The chain couples TRBV5-1 to TRBJ2-2, with 8 bases matching TRBD2. Unmatched junction bases numbered 8, after V lost 0 bases and J lost 7 bases. The CDR3 contains 16 residues. Germline V CDR1 and CDR2: SGHRS, YFSETQ. The CDR3 spells CASSLAQAGAGGELFF. The CDR3 nucleotides are TGCGCCAGCAGCTTGGCTCAAGCGGGAGCCGGCGGGGAGCTGTTTTTT.

The rearrangement uses TRBV18 and TRBJ2-3; 7 bases line up with TRBD1. Germline V CDR1 and CDR2: KGHSH, LQKENI. The CDR3 spans 15 residues. V gave up 1 base and J gave up 6 bases; unmatched junction bases: 7. The CDR3 here is CASSPQGARSDTQYF. The CDR3 coding sequence is TGTGCCAGCTCACCACAGGGGGCCCGGTCGGATACGCAGTATTTT.

This clone has just one count. The rearrangement joins TRBV27 to TRBJ2-3; TRBD2 aligns across 9 bases. V lost 6 bases, J lost 1 base, and 5 bases stayed unmatched. Germline CDR1 is MNHEY and CDR2 is SMNVEV (reference sequence). CDR3 size: 15 residues. In DNA form, the CDR3 reads TGTGCCAGCAGGCCCTTAGCGGGAGGCACAGATACGCAGTATTTT. Amino acid sequence: CASRPLAGGTDTQYF.

The V call is TRBV9, the J call TRBJ2-1; maybe TRBD2 (5 bases). The CDR3 is 15 amino acids. V was shortened by 6 bases and J by 0 bases, with 13 bases between the two germline ends. Germline V gene lookup returns CDR1 SGDLS and CDR2 YYNGEE. CDR3 amino acids: CASTPGGRSYNEQFF. The CDR3 DNA reads TGTGCCAGCACCCCCGGCGGGCGCTCCTACAATGAGCAGTTCTTC.

The gene calls are TRBV7-7 and TRBJ1-4, with no clear D. V gave up 1 base and J gave up 0 bases, with 6 bases separating them. There are 15 residues in the CDR3. Germline lookup yields CDR1 SSHAT and CDR2 FNYEAQ (reference sequence). The CDR3 bases are TGTGCCAGCAGCTTAGGGCGGACAACTAATGAAAAACTGTTTTTT. This codes for CASSLGRTTNEKLFF.

J is TRBJ1-2 and V is TRBV28; D possibly corresponds to TRBD1 (5 bases). This CDR3 contains 13 residues. Germline V gene data show CDR1 as MDHEN and CDR2 as SYDVKM. Trimming stripped 5 bases from V and 8 bases from J, with 15 bases between. The CDR3 nucleotides are TGTGCCAGCAGTCTTAACCAGGGAATAGGCTACACCTTC. Its translation is CASSLNQGIGYTF.

The chain recombines TRBV28 with TRBJ1-4, with D perhaps matching TRBD1 (5 bases). Trimming stripped 10 bases from V and 4 bases from J, with 19 bases between. CDR3 size: 15 residues. The germline V gene has CDR1 MDHEN and CDR2 SYDVKM. CDR3 sequence reads: CATFDSQSGNEKLFF. The DNA of the CDR3 is TGTGCCACCTTCGACAGCCAGTCCGGTAATGAAAAACTGTTTTTT.

This clone has only a few counts. Here the CDR3 DNA reads TGTGCCAGCAGCTACGGACTAAGTCGCTACACCTTC. It translates to CASSYGLSRYTF. The chain joins TRBV14 to TRBJ1-2; D gene unclear. CDR1 is SGHDN, CDR2 FVKESK, per germline. Trimming left V 5 bases short and J 9 bases short, with 13 bases between. This CDR3 is built from 12 residues. The full variable domain, completed using reference TRBV14 and TRBJ1-2, is EAGVTQFPSHSVIEKGQTVTLRCDPISGHDNLYWYRRVMGKEIKFLLHFVKESKQDESGMPNNRFLAERTGGTYSTLKVQPAELEDSGVYFCASSYGLSRYTFGSGTRLTVV.

The chain uses TRBV11-3 and TRBJ2-1; 9 nucleotides agree with TRBD2. The CDR3 is made up of 15 amino acids. Looked up from germline, CDR1 is SGHNT and CDR2 is YENEEA. The V segment lost 1 base and the J segment 10 bases; nucleotides outside the gene matches: 8. CDR3 nucleotide sequence: TGTGCCAGCAGCTTAGGGATAGCGGGAGAACAAGAGCAGTTCTTC. Residues: CASSLGIAGEQEQFF.

The chain has TRBV7-9 and TRBJ2-7; D gene uncertain. Trimming left V 1 base short and J 5 bases short, with 6 bases between. The germline CDR1 and CDR2 sequences are SEHNR and FQNEAQ (reference sequence). This CDR3 is 12 amino acids long. CDR3 nucleotides: TGTGCCAGCAGCTTAGATTCTCACGAGCAGTACTTC. Translated, it gives CASSLDSHEQYF.

Only one count was recorded for this clone. The DNA for the CDR3 is TGTGCCAGTAGTGTGGGGGGGACTCAGCCCCAGCATTTT. Protein product: CASSVGGTQPQHF. This chain uses TRBV19 with TRBJ1-5; possible D gene TRBD1, 5 bases. V was cut by 5 bases and J by 6 bases, with 11 bases left in between. This CDR3 is 13 amino acids long. Germline-derived CDR1 and CDR2 are LNHDA and SQIVND (reference sequence).

The J gene is TRBJ1-1, the V gene TRBV7-9, with D hard to call. Germline values: CDR1 SEHNR, CDR2 FQNEAQ (reference sequence). CDR3 length: 14 residues. V shed 1 base and J shed 10 bases, with 16 bases lying between them. In DNA, the CDR3 is TGTGCCAGCAGCTTAGTTTTTGGGCAGGATCGAGCTTTCTTT. Amino acid sequence: CASSLVFGQDRAFF.

V and J are TRBV5-4 and TRBJ2-1; D is uncertain. The V end lost 4 bases, the J end lost 9 bases, and 11 bases lay between the germline ends. Per the germline V gene, CDR1 is SGHNT and CDR2 is YYREEE (reference sequence). This CDR3 contains 12 residues. The CDR3 region is CASSPTLGEQFF. The DNA of the CDR3 is TGTGCCAGCAGCCCGACTCTTGGTGAGCAGTTCTTC.